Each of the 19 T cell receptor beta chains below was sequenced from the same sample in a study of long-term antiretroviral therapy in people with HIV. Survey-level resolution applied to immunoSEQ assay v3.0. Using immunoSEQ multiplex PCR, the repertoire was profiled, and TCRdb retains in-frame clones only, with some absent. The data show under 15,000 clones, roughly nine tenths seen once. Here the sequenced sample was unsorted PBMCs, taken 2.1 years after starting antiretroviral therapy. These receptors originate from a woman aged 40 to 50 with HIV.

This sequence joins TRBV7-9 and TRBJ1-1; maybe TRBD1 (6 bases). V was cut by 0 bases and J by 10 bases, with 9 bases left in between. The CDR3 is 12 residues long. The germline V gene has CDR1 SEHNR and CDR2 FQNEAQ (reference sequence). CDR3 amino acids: CASSLAAGAAFF. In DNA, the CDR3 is TGTGCCAGCAGCTTAGCGGCAGGGGCAGCTTTCTTT.

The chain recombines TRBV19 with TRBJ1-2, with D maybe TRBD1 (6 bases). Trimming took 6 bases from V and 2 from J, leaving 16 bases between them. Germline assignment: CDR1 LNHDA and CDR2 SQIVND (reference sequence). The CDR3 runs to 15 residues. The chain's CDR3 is CASRRSYRENYGYTF. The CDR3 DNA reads TGTGCCAGTAGGAGATCGTACAGGGAAAACTATGGCTACACCTTC.

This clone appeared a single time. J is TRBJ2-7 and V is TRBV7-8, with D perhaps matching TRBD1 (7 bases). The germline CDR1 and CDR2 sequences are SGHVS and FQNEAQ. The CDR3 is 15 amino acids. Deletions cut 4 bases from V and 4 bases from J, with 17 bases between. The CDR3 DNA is TGTGCCAGCAGCTCCACCCAGACAGGGAGGTACGAGCAGTACTTC. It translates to CASSSTQTGRYEQYF. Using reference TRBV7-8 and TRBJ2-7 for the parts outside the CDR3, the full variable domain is GAGVSQSPRYKVAKRGQDVALRCDPISGHVSLFWYQQALGQGPEFLTYFQNEAQLDKSGLPSDRFFAERPEGSVSTLKIQRTQQEDSAVYLCASSSTQTGRYEQYFGPGTRLTVT.

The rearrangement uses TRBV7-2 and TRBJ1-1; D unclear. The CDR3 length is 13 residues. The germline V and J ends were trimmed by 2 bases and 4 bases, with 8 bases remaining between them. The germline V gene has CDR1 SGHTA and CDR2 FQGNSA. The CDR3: CASSLIWGTEAFF. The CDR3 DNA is TGTGCCAGCAGCTTAATCTGGGGCACTGAAGCTTTCTTT.

The CDR3 loop reads CASSTGNREKLFF. The DNA for the CDR3 is TGTGCCAGCAGTACTGGTAATCGAGAAAAACTGTTTTTT. The chain carries TRBV6-6 and TRBJ1-4, with unresolved D. CDR1 is MNHNY and CDR2 is SVGAGI in the germline V gene (reference sequence). The CDR3 extends over 13 amino acids. Trimming removed 5 bases at V and 8 bases at J, with 12 bases between.

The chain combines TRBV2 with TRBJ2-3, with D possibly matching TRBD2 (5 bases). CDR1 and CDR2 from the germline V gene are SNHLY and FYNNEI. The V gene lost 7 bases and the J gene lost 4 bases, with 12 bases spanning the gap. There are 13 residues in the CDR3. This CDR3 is CASNSGSSDTQYF. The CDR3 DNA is TGTGCCAGCAACAGCGGCAGTTCAGATACGCAGTATTTT. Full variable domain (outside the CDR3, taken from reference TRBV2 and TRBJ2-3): EPEVTQTPSHQVTQMGQEVILRCVPISNHLYFYWYRQILGQKVEFLVSFYNNEISEKSEIFDDQFSVERPDGSNFTLKIRSTKLEDSAMYFCASNSGSSDTQYFGPGTRLTVL.

The CDR3 DNA sequence: TGTGCCAGCAGCGAAGTTGGGGGACTCGGTGAGCAGTACTTC. Encoded protein: CASSEVGGLGEQYF. The chain uses TRBV6-6 and TRBJ2-7; D is perhaps TRBD2 (6 bases). The CDR3 spans 14 residues. The V end lost 6 bases, the J end lost 7 bases, and 19 bases lay between the germline ends. Germline V gene lookup returns CDR1 MNHNY and CDR2 SVGAGI (reference sequence).

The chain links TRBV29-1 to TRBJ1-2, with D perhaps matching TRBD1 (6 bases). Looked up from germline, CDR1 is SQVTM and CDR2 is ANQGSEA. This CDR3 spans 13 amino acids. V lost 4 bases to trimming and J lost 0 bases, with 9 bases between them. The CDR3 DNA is TGCAGCGTTGCACAGGGAGCTAACTATGGCTACACCTTC. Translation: CSVAQGANYGYTF.

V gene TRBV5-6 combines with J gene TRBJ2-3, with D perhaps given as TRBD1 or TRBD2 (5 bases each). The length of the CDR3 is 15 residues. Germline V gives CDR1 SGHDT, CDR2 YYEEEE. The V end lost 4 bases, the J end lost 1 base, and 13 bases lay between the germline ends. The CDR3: CASSLSGTRTDTQYF. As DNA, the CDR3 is TGTGCCAGCAGCCTCTCCGGGACCCGCACAGATACGCAGTATTTT. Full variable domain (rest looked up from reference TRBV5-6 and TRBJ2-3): DAGVTQSPTHLIKTRGQQVTLRCSPKSGHDTVSWYQQALGQGPQFIFQYYEEEERQRGNFPDRFSGHQFPNYSSELNVNALLLGDSALYLCASSLSGTRTDTQYFGPGTRLTVL.

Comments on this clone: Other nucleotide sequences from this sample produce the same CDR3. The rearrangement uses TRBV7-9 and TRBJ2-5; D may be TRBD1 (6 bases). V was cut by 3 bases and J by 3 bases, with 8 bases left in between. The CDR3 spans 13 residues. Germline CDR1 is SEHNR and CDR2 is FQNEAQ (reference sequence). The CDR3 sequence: CASSLSGEETQYF. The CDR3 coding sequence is TGTGCCAGCAGCTTGTCAGGGGAAGAGACCCAGTACTTC.

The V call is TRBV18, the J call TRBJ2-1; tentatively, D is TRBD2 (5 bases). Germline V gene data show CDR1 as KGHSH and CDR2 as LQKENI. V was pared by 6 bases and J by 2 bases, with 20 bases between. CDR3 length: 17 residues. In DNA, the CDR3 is TGTGCCAGCTCGCAGGTTAAAGCGGATAGAACCTACAATGAGCAGTTCTTC. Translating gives CASSQVKADRTYNEQFF.

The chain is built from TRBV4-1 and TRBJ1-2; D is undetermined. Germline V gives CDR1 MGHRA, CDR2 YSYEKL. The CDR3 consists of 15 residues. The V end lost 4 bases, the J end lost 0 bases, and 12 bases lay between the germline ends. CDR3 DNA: TGCGCCAGCAGCCCCCGATCTGCAGCTAACTATGGCTACACCTTC. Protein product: CASSPRSAANYGYTF.

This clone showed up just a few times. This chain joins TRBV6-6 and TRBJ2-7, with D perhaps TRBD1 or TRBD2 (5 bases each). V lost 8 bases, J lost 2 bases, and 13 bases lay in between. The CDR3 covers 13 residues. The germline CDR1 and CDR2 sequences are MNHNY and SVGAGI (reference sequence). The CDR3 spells CASSSMGAYEQYF. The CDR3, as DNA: TGTGCCAGCTCGTCGATGGGGGCCTACGAGCAGTACTTC.

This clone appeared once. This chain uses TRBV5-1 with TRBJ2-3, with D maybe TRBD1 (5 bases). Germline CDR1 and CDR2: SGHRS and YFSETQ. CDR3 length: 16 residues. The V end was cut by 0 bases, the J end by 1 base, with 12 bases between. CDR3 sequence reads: CASSLAQGIGTDTQYF. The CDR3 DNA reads TGCGCCAGCAGCTTGGCGCAGGGTATCGGCACAGATACGCAGTATTTT. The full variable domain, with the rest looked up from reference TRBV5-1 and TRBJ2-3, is KAGVTQTPRYLIKTRGQQVTLSCSPISGHRSVSWYQQTPGQGLQFLFEYFSETQRNKGNFPGRFSGRQFSNSRSEMNVSTLELGDSALYLCASSLAQGIGTDTQYFGPGTRLTVL.

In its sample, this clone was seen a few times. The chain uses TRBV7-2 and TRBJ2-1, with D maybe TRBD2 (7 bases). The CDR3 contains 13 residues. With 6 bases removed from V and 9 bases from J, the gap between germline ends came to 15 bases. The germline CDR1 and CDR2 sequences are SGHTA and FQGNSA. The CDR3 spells CASSPRGAGEQFF. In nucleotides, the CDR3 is TGTGCCAGCAGTCCCCGGGGGGCGGGTGAGCAGTTCTTC.

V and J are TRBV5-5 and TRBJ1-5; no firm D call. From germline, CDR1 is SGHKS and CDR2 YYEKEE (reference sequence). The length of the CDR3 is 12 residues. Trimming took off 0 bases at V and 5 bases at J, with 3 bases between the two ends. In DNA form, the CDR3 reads TGTGCCAGCAGCTTGGAGGATCAGCCCCAGCATTTT. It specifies CASSLEDQPQHF.

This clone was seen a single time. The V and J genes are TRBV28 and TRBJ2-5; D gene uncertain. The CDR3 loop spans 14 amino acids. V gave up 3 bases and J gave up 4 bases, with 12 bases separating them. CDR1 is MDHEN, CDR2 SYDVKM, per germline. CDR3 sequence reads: CASSFQLQPETQYF. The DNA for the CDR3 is TGTGCCAGCAGTTTCCAACTCCAGCCAGAGACCCAGTACTTC.

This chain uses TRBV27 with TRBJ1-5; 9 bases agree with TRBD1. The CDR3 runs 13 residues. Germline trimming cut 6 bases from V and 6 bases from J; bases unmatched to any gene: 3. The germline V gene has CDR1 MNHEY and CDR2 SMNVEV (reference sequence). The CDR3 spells CASRGQGRQPQHF. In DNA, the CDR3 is TGTGCCAGCAGGGGACAGGGACGTCAGCCCCAGCATTTT.

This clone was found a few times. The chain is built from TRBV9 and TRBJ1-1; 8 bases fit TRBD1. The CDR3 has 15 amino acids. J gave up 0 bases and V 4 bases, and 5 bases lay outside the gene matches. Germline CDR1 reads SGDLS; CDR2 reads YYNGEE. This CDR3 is CASSPRTGMNTEAFF. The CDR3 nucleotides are TGTGCCAGCAGCCCCCGGACAGGGATGAACACTGAAGCTTTCTTT. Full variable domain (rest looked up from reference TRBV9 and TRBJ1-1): DSGVTQTPKHLITATGQRVTLRCSPRSGDLSVYWYQQSLDQGLQFLIQYYNGEERAKGNILERFSAQQFPDLHSELNLSSLELGDSALYFCASSPRTGMNTEAFFGQGTRLTVV.